In its sample, the clone carrying this TCR beta chain was seen a few times. Its antigen remains unidentified. A second PCR of 7 to 11 cycles used a sample-barcoded 5' primer and a J-beta primer mix. Each cDNA was tagged by a template-switch adaptor containing 12 random nucleotides. MiXCR was run by TCRdb on the 5' RACE reads, yielding one entry per CDR3 protein. The data show 1.2 million to 1.5 million distinct CDR3 sequences, about 43% seen once. This sample stems from a study of blood T cells in healthy people across ages. Study observations and caveats: Possibly, changes in expanded clonotypes were confounded because donor CMV status was unknown. With naive T cell percentage, TCR beta diversity showed a strong correlation. Older individuals had lower TCR beta diversity per million T cells (the decline was roughly linear).

Deletions cut 0 bases from V and 0 bases from J, with 8 bases between. The CDR3 sequence is 14 residues long. The germline gives CDR1 DFQATT, CDR2 SNEGSKA (reference sequence). The TCR sequence derives from a young woman in good health. The specimen was blood. The chain employs TRBV20-1 and TRBJ2-5; no clear D gene. CDR3 loop: CSARDQLNQETQYF. The DNA for the CDR3 is TGCAGTGCTAGAGATCAGCTGAACCAAGAGACCCAGTACTTC.